The TCR beta chain under discussion was sequenced for a study of blood T cell repertoires in COVID-19. Study in general: Nucleic acid was either cDNA or gDNA, and it came from T cells, B-cell-depleted T cells, or PBMCs.

The germline CDR1 and CDR2 sequences are SGHNT and YYREEE (reference sequence). This CDR3 contains 12 residues. A word on this clone: Its ends do not fully match the called genes, so a read error is possible.

The table came from immunoSEQ multiplex PCR; TCRdb's copy has only in-frame clones and leaves some out. The sample yields approximately 140,000 clones, 75% to 90% seen once. The genes are TRBV5-4 and TRBJ2-7; TRBD1 matches at 8 bases. Sequencing input: peripheral blood. The source of this sequence is a man in his late teens or twenties with COVID-19, enrolled during active disease. The CDR3 loop reads CASSLTGGPPAF. The DNA of the CDR3 is TGTGCCAGCAGCCTCACAGGGGGACCTCCAGCCTTC.